Below are 2 T cell receptor beta chains sequenced from a single sample in a study of blood T cell repertoires in COVID-19. Assay used: immunoSEQ multiplex PCR; TCRdb lists only in-frame clones, some missing. Altogether 200,000 or so clones are present, around three quarters being singletons, with the ten largest covering 17%. Specimen: peripheral blood. These receptors were collected from a man aged 55 to 69 with active or convalescent COVID-19.

The rearrangement links TRBV6-5 to TRBJ2-7; 11 nucleotides line up with TRBD2. V lost 5 bases, J lost 6 bases, and 6 bases stayed unmatched. The CDR3 is 14 residues long. Germline CDR1 and CDR2: MNHEY and SVGAGI. CDR3 coding DNA: TGTGCCAGCAGTAGGTTAGCGGGAGGGGGCGAGCAGTACTTC. Residues: CASSRLAGGGEQYF.

This clone came up once. The CDR3 DNA follows: TGTGCCTGGAACCCGGGTGGGGCTAGCGGCCAAGAGACCCAGTACTTC. Its translation: CAWNPGGASGQETQYF. The J gene is TRBJ2-5, the V gene TRBV30; TRBD2 matches at 7 bases. In germline, CDR1 is GTSNPN, CDR2 SVGIG (reference sequence). The CDR3 has 16 amino acids. V lost 4 bases, J lost 1 base, and 12 bases stayed unmatched.